These T cell receptor beta chains were read from a single sample in a study of shared clonotypes between healthy human individuals. The protocol was immunoSEQ multiplex PCR, while the TCRdb copy is restricted to in-frame clones and leaves out a portion. Here the sample spans some 2 million clones, roughly 95% being singletons. Sequenced input: naive CD4+ T cells sorted from blood. Receptors originate from a man between 18 and 35 years old in good health. The CDR3 runs from the conserved cysteine through the conserved F or W. A D gene is named only where the DNA matches it firmly. Some rows mark clone size as missing; the rest say once, few, many or name a class of expanded clone.

>NA|TRBJ1-6|TRBV30|NA
CAWSDRWGSYNSPLHF
TGTGCCTGGAGCGATCGCTGGGGCTCCTATAATTCACCCCTCCACTTT
>NA|TRBJ1-2|TRBV6-1|NA
CASSQQGSNYGYTF
TGTGCCAGCAGCCAACAGGGTTCTAACTATGGCTACACCTTC
>TRBD1|TRBJ2-7|TRBV5-4|NA
CASSLQGASYEQYF
TGTGCCAGCAGCTTACAGGGGGCTAGTTACGAGCAGTACTTC
>NA|TRBJ2-7|TRBV5-1|NA
CASSSTAGTYEQYF
TGCGCCAGCAGCTCTACAGCAGGGACCTACGAGCAGTACTTC
>TRBD1|TRBJ2-7|TRBV2|NA
CASDEQGYEQYF
TGTGCCAGCGATGAACAGGGGTACGAGCAGTACTTC
>NA|TRBJ2-1|TRBV28|NA
CASSLIGHEQFF
TGTGCCAGCAGTTTAATAGGCCATGAGCAGTTCTTC
>NA|TRBJ2-7|TRBV2|NA
CASSVYSYEQYF
TGTGCCAGCAGTGTTTATTCGTACGAGCAGTACTTC
>NA|TRBJ1-2|TRBV5-1|NA
CASSLEVGSYGYTF
TGCGCCAGCAGCTTGGAAGTCGGTTCCTATGGCTACACCTTC
>TRBD1|TRBJ2-5|TRBV6-1|NA
CASRFRDRDGETQYF
TGTGCCAGCAGGTTCCGGGACAGGGACGGAGAGACCCAGTACTTC
>NA|TRBJ2-5|TRBV6-6|NA
CASSYSSVGQETQYF
TGTGCCAGCAGTTACTCTAGTGTCGGGCAAGAGACCCAGTACTTC
>NA|TRBJ1-1|TRBV4-3|NA
CASSQALGLEAFF
TGCGCCAGCAGCCAAGCACTCGGGCTAGAAGCTTTCTTT
>NA|TRBJ2-2|TRBV30|NA
CAWSWGPRDTGELFF
TGTGCCTGGAGTTGGGGGCCTAGGGACACCGGGGAGCTGTTTTTT
>NA|TRBJ2-7|TRBV18|NA
CASSSAGPDGRGQYF
TGTGCCAGCTCCTCAGCGGGTCCGGACGGTCGAGGGCAGTACTTC
>NA|TRBJ1-1|TRBV7-2|NA
CASSQRANTEAFF
TGTGCCAGCAGCCAGAGGGCGAACACTGAAGCTTTCTTT
>NA|TRBJ2-2|TRBV7-9|NA
CASSGSSTQGGSGELFF
TGTGCCAGCAGCGGATCCTCGACACAGGGAGGCAGCGGGGAGCTGTTTTTT
>NA|TRBJ1-4|TRBV4-1|NA
CASTPRGAQDEKLFF
TGCGCCAGCACCCCTAGGGGGGCGCAGGATGAAAAACTGTTTTTT
>NA|TRBJ1-3|TRBV10-3|NA
CAISEARTGNTIYF
TGTGCCATCAGTGAAGCCAGAACCGGAAACACCATATATTTT
>NA|TRBJ2-7|TRBV28|NA
CASSLTSGSYEQYF
TGTGCCAGCAGTTTAACCTCCGGGTCCTACGAGCAGTACTTC
>TRBD1|TRBJ2-7|TRBV18|NA
CASRQGAVNEQYF
TGTGCCAGCCGACAGGGGGCGGTCAACGAGCAGTACTTC
>NA|TRBJ1-3|TRBV6-1|NA
CASNTSGNTIYF
TGTGCCAGCAACACTTCCGGAAACACCATATATTTT
>NA|TRBJ2-7|TRBV9|NA
CASSLGLSYEQYF
TGTGCCAGCAGCCTTGGACTTAGCTACGAGCAGTACTTC
>NA|TRBJ1-2|TRBV9|NA
CASSVGQGAYGYTF
TGTGCCAGCAGCGTAGGCCAGGGAGCCTATGGCTACACCTTC
>TRBD1|TRBJ2-7|TRBV10-2|NA
CASRRGQGLYEQYF
TGCGCCAGCAGAAGGGGACAGGGACTCTACGAGCAGTACTTC
>TRBD1|TRBJ1-1|TRBV19|NA
CASSGGARDRFMNTEAFF
TGTGCCAGTAGTGGGGGAGCCCGGGACAGATTCATGAACACTGAAGCTTTCTTT
>TRBD2|TRBJ2-3|TRBV7-2|NA
CASRGTSGRAGTQYF
TGTGCCAGCAGGGGAACTAGCGGGAGGGCAGGAACGCAGTATTTT
>TRBD2|TRBJ2-7|TRBV30|NA
CAWSVGTSGSYEQYF
TGTGCCTGGAGTGTTGGGACTAGCGGGTCGTACGAGCAGTACTTC
>NA|TRBJ1-1|TRBV6-6|NA
CASSFQGSAFF
TGTGCCAGCAGTTTTCAGGGTTCAGCTTTCTTT
>TRBD1|TRBJ2-1|TRBV6-1|NA
CASSDRDRDFTSSYNEQFF
TGTGCCAGCAGTGACCGGGACAGGGACTTTACAAGCTCCTACAATGAGCAGTTCTTC
>TRBD1|TRBJ2-6|TRBV5-4|NA
CASSLRGQGDSGANVLTF
TGTGCCAGCAGCTTGAGAGGACAGGGGGATTCTGGGGCCAACGTCCTGACTTTC
>NA|TRBJ2-2|TRBV18|NA
CASSTSLSLRINTGELFF
TGTGCCAGCTCAACCTCCCTCTCCTTGCGGATTAACACCGGGGAGCTGTTTTTT
>NA|TRBJ1-4|TRBV5-6|NA
CASSPGGGKEKLFF
TGTGCCAGCAGCCCGGGGGGCGGTAAGGAAAAACTGTTTTTT
>TRBD1|TRBJ1-4|TRBV19|NA
CASSTGKLNEKLFF
TGTGCCAGCTCGACAGGGAAACTCAATGAAAAACTGTTTTTT
>NA|TRBJ2-3|TRBV5-4|once
CASSRAKDTDTQYF
TGTGCCAGCAGCAGGGCTAAAGACACAGATACGCAGTATTTT
>NA|TRBJ1-5|TRBV9|NA
CASSVDPGPQPQHF
TGTGCCAGCAGCGTAGATCCGGGACCCCAGCCCCAGCATTTT